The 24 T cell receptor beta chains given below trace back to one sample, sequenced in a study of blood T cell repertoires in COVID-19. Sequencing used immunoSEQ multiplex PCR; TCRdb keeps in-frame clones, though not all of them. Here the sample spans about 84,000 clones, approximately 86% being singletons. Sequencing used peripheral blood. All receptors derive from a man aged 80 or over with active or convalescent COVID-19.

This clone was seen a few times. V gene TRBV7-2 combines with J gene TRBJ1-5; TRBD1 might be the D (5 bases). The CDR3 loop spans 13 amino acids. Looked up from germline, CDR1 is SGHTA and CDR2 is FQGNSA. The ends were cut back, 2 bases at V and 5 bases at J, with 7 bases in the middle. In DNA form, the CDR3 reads TGTGCCAGCAGCTTACGCAGGGATCAGCCCCAGCATTTT. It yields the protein CASSLRRDQPQHF.

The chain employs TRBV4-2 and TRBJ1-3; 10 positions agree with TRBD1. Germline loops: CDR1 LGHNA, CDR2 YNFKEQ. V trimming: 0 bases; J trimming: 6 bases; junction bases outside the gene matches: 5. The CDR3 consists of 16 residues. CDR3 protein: CASSQDSRQGANTIYF. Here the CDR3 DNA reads TGTGCCAGCAGCCAAGACTCGAGACAGGGGGCAAACACCATATATTTT.

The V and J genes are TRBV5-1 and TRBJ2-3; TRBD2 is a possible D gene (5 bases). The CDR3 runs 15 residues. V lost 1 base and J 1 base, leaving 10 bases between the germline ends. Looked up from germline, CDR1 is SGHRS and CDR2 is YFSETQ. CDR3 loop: CASSLSSGGTDTQYF. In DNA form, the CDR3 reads TGCGCCAGCAGCTTGTCCAGCGGAGGCACAGATACGCAGTATTTT.

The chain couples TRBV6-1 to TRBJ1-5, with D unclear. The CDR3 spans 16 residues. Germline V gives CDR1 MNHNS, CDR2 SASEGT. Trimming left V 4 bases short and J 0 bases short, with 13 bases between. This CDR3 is CASSGAELYSNQPQHF. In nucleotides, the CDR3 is TGTGCCAGCAGTGGGGCAGAGCTCTATAGCAATCAGCCCCAGCATTTT.

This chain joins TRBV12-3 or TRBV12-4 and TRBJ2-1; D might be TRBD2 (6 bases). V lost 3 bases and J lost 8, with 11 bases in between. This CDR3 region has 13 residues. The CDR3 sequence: CASSFGGSDEQFF. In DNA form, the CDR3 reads TGTGCCAGCAGTTTTGGGGGGAGCGATGAGCAGTTCTTC.

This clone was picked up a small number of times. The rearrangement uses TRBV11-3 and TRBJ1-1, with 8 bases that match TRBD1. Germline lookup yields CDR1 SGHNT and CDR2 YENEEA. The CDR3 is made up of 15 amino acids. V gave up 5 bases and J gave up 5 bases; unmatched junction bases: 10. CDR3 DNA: TGTGCCAGCAGCAATTCCTGGACAGGGCTAACTGAAGCTTTCTTT. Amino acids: CASSNSWTGLTEAFF. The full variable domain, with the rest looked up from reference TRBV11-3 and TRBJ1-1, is EAGVVQSPRYKIIEKKQPVAFWCNPISGHNTLYWYLQNLGQGPELLIRYENEEAVDDSQLPKDRFSAERLKGVDSTLKIQPAELGDSAVYLCASSNSWTGLTEAFFGQGTRLTVV.

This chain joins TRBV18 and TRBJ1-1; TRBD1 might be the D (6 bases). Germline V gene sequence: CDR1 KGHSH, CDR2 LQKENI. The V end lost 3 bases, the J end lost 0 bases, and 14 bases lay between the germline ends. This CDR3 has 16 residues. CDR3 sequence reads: CASSPVRQEMNTEAFF. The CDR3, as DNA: TGTGCCAGCTCACCCGTACGACAGGAAATGAACACTGAAGCTTTCTTT.

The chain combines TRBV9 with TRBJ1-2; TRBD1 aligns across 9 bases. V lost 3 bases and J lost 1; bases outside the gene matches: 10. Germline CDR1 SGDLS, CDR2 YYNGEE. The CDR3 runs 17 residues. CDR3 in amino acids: CASSASGTGHNNYGYTF. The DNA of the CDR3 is TGTGCCAGCAGCGCCTCCGGGACAGGGCACAATAACTATGGCTACACCTTC. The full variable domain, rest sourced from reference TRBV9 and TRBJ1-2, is DSGVTQTPKHLITATGQRVTLRCSPRSGDLSVYWYQQSLDQGLQFLIQYYNGEERAKGNILERFSAQQFPDLHSELNLSSLELGDSALYFCASSASGTGHNNYGYTFGSGTRLTVV.

Written as DNA, the CDR3 is TGTGCCAGCAGTTACTTGCTAGCGGGAGGGCCCAGGGAGCAGTACTTC. It encodes CASSYLLAGGPREQYF. The chain carries TRBV6-5 and TRBJ2-7; 12 positions match TRBD2. V lost 1 base and J lost 7; bases outside the gene matches: 8. CDR1 and CDR2 from the germline V gene are MNHEY and SVGAGI. CDR3 length equals 16 residues.

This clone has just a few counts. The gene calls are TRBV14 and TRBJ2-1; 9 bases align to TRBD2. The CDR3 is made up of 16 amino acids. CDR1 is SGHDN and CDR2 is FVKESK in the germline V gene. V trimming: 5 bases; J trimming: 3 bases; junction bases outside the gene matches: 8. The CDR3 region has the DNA TGTGCCAGCAGCTTTAGACTAGCGGAGAACTACAATGAGCAGTTCTTC. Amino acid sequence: CASSFRLAENYNEQFF.

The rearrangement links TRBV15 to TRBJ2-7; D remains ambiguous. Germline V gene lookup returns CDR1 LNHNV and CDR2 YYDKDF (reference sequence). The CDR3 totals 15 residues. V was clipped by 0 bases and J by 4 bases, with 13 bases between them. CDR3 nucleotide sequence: TGTGCCACCAGCAGAGACAGGATTAATGGGTACGAGCAGTACTTC. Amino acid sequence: CATSRDRINGYEQYF.

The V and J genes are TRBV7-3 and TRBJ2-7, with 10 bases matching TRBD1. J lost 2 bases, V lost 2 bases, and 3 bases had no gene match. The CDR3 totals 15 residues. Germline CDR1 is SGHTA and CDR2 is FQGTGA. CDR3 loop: CASSLGTGDTYEQYF. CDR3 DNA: TGTGCCAGCAGCTTAGGGACAGGGGACACCTACGAGCAGTACTTC.

CDR3 DNA sequence: TGTGCCTGGAGCCCGGGACAATTAGGCGAGCAGTACTTC. This encodes CAWSPGQLGEQYF. The chain employs TRBV30 and TRBJ2-7; perhaps TRBD1 as D (6 bases). V dropped 3 bases and J dropped 6 bases, with 15 bases sitting between them. The CDR3 is 13 amino acids. In germline, CDR1 is GTSNPN, CDR2 SVGIG (reference sequence).

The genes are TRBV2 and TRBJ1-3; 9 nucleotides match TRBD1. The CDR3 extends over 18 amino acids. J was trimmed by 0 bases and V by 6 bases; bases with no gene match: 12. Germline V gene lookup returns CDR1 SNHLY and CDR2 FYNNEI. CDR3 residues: CASRGQGDTSFSGNTIYF. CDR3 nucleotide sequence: TGTGCCAGCAGGGGACAGGGAGATACCTCGTTCTCTGGAAACACCATATATTTT.

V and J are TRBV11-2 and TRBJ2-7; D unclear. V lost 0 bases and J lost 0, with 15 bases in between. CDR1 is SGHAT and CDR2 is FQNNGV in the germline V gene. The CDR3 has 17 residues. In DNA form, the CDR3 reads TGTGCCAGCAGCTTAGATCAGAAAGCAGGTTTCTCCTACGAGCAGTACTTC. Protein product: CASSLDQKAGFSYEQYF.

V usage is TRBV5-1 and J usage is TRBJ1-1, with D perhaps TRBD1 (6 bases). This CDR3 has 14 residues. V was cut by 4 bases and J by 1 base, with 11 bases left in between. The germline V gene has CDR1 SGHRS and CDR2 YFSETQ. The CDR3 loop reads CASSTLQGNTEAFF. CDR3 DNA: TGCGCCAGCAGCACGTTACAGGGGAACACTGAAGCTTTCTTT.

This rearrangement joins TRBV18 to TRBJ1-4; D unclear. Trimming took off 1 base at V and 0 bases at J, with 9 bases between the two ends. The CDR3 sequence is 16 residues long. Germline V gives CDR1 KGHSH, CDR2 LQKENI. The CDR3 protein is CASSPQTPATNEKLFF. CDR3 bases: TGTGCCAGCTCACCACAGACACCTGCAACTAATGAAAAACTGTTTTTT.

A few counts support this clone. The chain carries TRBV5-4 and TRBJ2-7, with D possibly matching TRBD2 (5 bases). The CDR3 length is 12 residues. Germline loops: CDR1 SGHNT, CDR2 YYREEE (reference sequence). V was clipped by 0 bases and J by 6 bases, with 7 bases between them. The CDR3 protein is CASSLGAAEQYF. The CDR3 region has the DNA TGTGCCAGCAGCTTGGGAGCGGCCGAGCAGTACTTC.

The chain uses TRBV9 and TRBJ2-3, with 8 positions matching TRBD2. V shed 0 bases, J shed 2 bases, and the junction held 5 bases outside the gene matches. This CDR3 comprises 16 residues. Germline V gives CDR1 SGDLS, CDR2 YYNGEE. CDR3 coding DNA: TGTGCCAGCAGCGTAGATGCGACTAGCGCCACAGATACGCAGTATTTT. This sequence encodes CASSVDATSATDTQYF.

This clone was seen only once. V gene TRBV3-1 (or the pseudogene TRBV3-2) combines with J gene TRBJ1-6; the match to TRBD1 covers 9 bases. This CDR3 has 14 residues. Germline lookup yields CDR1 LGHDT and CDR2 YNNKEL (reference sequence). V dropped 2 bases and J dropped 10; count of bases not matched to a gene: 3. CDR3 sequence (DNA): TGTGCCAGCAGCCAAAGACAGGGGGAATCACCCCTCCACTTT. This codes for CASSQRQGESPLHF.

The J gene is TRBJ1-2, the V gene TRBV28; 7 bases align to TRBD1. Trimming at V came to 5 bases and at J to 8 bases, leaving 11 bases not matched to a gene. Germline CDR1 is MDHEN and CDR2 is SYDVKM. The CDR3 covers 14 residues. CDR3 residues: CASSHSAQGIGYTF. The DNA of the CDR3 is TGTGCCAGCAGTCATTCAGCACAGGGGATCGGCTACACCTTC.

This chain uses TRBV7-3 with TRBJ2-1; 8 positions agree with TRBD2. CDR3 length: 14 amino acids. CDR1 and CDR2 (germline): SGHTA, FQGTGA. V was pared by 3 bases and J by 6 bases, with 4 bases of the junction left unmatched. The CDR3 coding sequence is TGTGCCAGCAGCTTGCGGGGGGCGGGCAATGAGCAGTTCTTC. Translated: CASSLRGAGNEQFF.

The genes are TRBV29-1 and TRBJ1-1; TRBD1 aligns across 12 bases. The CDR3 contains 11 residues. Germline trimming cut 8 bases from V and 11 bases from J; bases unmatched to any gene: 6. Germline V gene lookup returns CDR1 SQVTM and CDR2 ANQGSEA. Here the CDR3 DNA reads TGCAGCACTATGGGACAGGGGGCGGCTTTCTTT. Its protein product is CSTMGQGAAFF. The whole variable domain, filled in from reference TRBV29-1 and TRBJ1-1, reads SAVISQKPSRDICQRGTSLTIQCQVDSQVTMMFWYRQQPGQSLTLIATANQGSEATYESGFVIDKFPISRPNLTFSTLTVSNMSPEDSSIYLCSTMGQGAAFFGQGTRLTVV.

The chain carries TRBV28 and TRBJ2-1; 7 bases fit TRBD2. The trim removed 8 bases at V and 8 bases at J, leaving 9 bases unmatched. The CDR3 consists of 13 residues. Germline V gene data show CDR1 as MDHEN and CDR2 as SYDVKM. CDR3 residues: CASRGWAGDEQFF. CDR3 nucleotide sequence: TGTGCCAGCCGCGGGTGGGCGGGAGATGAGCAGTTCTTC.